These T cell receptor beta chains were read from a single sample in a study of T-cell reconstitution after alpha-beta-depleted transplantation in children. TCRdb used MiXCR to reprocess the PCR reads, holding one entry per CDR3 protein. The sample carries around 370,000 distinct CDR3 sequences, around 15% recorded once. The material sequenced was PBMCs, mostly from graft donor cells, taken 360 days after TCRalphabeta/CD19-depleted stem cell transplant. All receptors derive from a male patient between 2 and 9 years old who had a stem cell transplant for acute lymphoblastic leukemia, so the T cells may come from the graft donor. Both conserved end residues are part of each CDR3. Fields, in order: V gene, D gene, clone size, J gene, CDR3 length, CDR3 protein, CDR3 DNA. D genes are given only for firm matches. Rows give clone size only sometimes, using once, few, many, or a class for an expanded clone.

TRBV11-3	NA	few	TRBJ2-6	20	CASSSLTPRPGVSGANVLTF	TGTGCCAGCAGCTCACTAACGCCCCGGCCCGGGGTCTCTGGGGCCAACGTCCTGACTTTC
TRBV20-1	TRBD2	NA	TRBJ2-5	13	CSAGLAGEETQYF	TGCAGTGCAGGACTAGCGGGGGAAGAGACCCAGTACTTC
TRBV7-8	TRBD1	NA	TRBJ2-7	15	CASSSDRGHVGEQYF	TGTGCCAGCAGCTCGGACAGGGGGCATGTGGGTGAGCAGTACTTC
TRBV5-1	TRBD2	few	TRBJ2-1	14	CASSRTSEYNEQFF	TGCGCCAGCAGCAGGACTAGCGAGTACAATGAGCAGTTCTTC
TRBV6-1	TRBD2	NA	TRBJ2-5	16	CASSPLRGRAEETQYF	TGTGCCAGCAGTCCGCTCCGCGGGAGGGCAGAGGAGACCCAGTACTTC
TRBV3-1	NA	few	TRBJ2-7	17	CASSQEDWGQGKYEQYF	TGTGCCAGCAGCCAAGAAGACTGGGGGCAAGGAAAATACGAGCAGTACTTC
TRBV29-1	NA	few	TRBJ2-1	14	CSVDSGGGNNEQFF	TGCAGCGTTGACTCCGGGGGCGGAAACAATGAGCAGTTCTTC
TRBV4-1	TRBD2	many	TRBJ2-1	17	CASSQEIPAGGPWEQFF	TGCGCCAGCAGCCAAGAAATCCCGGCGGGAGGGCCTTGGGAGCAGTTCTTC
TRBV6-2/TRBV6-3	NA	NA	TRBJ2-1	15	CASSYPTLPHNEQFF	TGTGCCAGCAGTTACCCGACCCTCCCCCACAATGAGCAGTTCTTC
TRBV27	TRBD2	NA	TRBJ2-7	14	CASSYQRETYEQYF	TGTGCCAGCAGTTACCAGCGGGAGACCTACGAGCAGTACTTC
TRBV29-1	TRBD2	many	TRBJ2-1	17	CSVEAEIAGVGYNEQFF	TGCAGCGTTGAAGCCGAAATAGCGGGAGTCGGATACAATGAGCAGTTCTTC
TRBV7-9	NA	NA	TRBJ2-7	17	CASSSTLTGLLSYEQYF	TGTGCCAGCAGCTCAACCTTAACAGGGCTCCTCTCCTACGAGCAGTACTTC
TRBV4-3	NA	few	TRBJ1-1	14	CASSPSWLNTEAFF	TGCGCCAGCAGCCCATCCTGGTTGAACACTGAAGCTTTCTTT
TRBV25-1	NA	NA	TRBJ2-1	14	CASRGTSSYNEQFF	TGTGCCAGCAGAGGGACAAGCTCCTACAATGAGCAGTTCTTC
TRBV28	TRBD2	NA	TRBJ2-3	17	CASSLQGLAGGTDTQYF	TGTGCCAGCAGTCTGCAGGGACTAGCGGGAGGGACAGATACGCAGTATTTT
TRBV5-5	TRBD2	many	TRBJ2-5	15	CASSWVAGVGETQYF	TGTGCCAGCAGCTGGGTAGCGGGCGTGGGAGAGACCCAGTACTTC
TRBV13	TRBD1	NA	TRBJ1-1	14	CASSPTGMNTEAFF	TGTGCCAGCAGCCCGACAGGGATGAACACTGAAGCTTTCTTT
TRBV10-3	NA	NA	TRBJ2-4	13	CAISEVRGNIQYF	TGTGCCATCAGTGAGGTCAGGGGAAACATTCAGTACTTC
TRBV20-1	NA	NA	TRBJ2-2	14	CSAAGSYPIGELFF	TGCAGTGCTGCTGGCTCCTACCCTATCGGGGAGCTGTTTTTT
TRBV20-1	NA	NA	TRBJ1-2	15	CSARDPQGYNYGYTF	TGCAGTGCTAGAGATCCACAGGGTTATAACTATGGCTACACCTTC
TRBV10-3	NA	few	TRBJ1-2	16	CAISSPGVPSPYGYTF	TGTGCCATCAGTTCCCCCGGGGTCCCCTCTCCCTATGGCTACACCTTC
TRBV5-1	TRBD1	few	TRBJ2-1	13	CASSLNRGNEQFF	TGCGCCAGCAGCTTGAACAGGGGGAATGAGCAGTTCTTC
TRBV9	NA	NA	TRBJ2-5	16	CASSEGIGGQVETQYF	TGTGCCAGCAGCGAGGGCATCGGGGGTCAGGTGGAGACCCAGTACTTC
TRBV4-3	NA	many	TRBJ2-1	14	CASSQERTNNEQFF	TGCGCCAGCAGCCAAGAACGGACCAACAATGAGCAGTTCTTC
TRBV5-1	NA	NA	TRBJ2-2	17	CASSLTGEGVKPGELFF	TGCGCCAGCAGCTTGACGGGCGAAGGAGTAAAGCCCGGGGAGCTGTTTTTT
TRBV28	NA	NA	TRBJ2-3	16	CASSLLGQGHTDTQYF	TGTGCCAGCAGTTTATTGGGGCAGGGGCACACAGATACGCAGTATTTT
TRBV6-5	NA	many	TRBJ2-1	11	CASRKMDEQFF	TGTGCCAGCAGGAAAATGGATGAGCAGTTCTTC
TRBV5-1	NA	NA	TRBJ2-5	13	CASRMGVEETQYF	TGCGCCAGCAGAATGGGAGTAGAAGAGACCCAGTACTTC
TRBV5-1	NA	few	TRBJ2-3	14	CASSLGVQSDTQYF	TGCGCCAGCAGCTTGGGGGTACAATCCGATACGCAGTATTTT
TRBV4-1	NA	many	TRBJ2-1	19	CASSQEGGMRGRTYNEQFF	TGCGCCAGCAGCCAAGAAGGAGGGATGCGAGGGAGGACTTACAATGAGCAGTTCTTC
TRBV10-3	NA	many	TRBJ2-2	13	CAIGGQVTGELFF	TGTGCCATCGGAGGGCAGGTCACCGGGGAGCTGTTTTTT
TRBV7-2	NA	many	TRBJ1-1	14	CASSLARGNTEAFF	TGTGCCAGCAGCTTAGCTCGTGGGAACACTGAAGCTTTCTTT
TRBV6-1	NA	NA	TRBJ1-3	15	CASRPGHVAGNTIYF	TGTGCCAGCAGACCGGGACATGTCGCTGGAAACACCATATATTTT
TRBV20-1	NA	NA	TRBJ2-7	15	CSARDPQRATYEQYF	TGCAGTGCTAGAGATCCCCAGCGGGCCACCTACGAGCAGTACTTC
TRBV7-6	NA	NA	TRBJ2-5	15	CASSPGRGPVETQYF	TGTGCCAGCAGCCCCGGGCGGGGGCCCGTAGAGACCCAGTACTTC
TRBV28	NA	few	TRBJ1-4	16	CASSGGAVATNEKLFF	TGTGCCAGCAGCGGGGGGGCCGTAGCAACTAATGAAAAACTGTTTTTT
TRBV28	NA	many	TRBJ2-1	14	CASSLWGRYNEQFF	TGTGCCAGCAGTTTATGGGGGAGGTACAATGAGCAGTTCTTC
TRBV15	TRBD1	few	TRBJ2-7	15	CATSRDNGQAGEQYF	TGTGCCACCAGCAGAGATAATGGACAGGCCGGCGAGCAGTACTTC
TRBV29-1	TRBD2	many	TRBJ2-1	17	CSVDGLAGGGTYNEQFF	TGCAGCGTTGATGGACTAGCGGGAGGGGGGACCTACAATGAGCAGTTCTTC
TRBV10-3	NA	few	TRBJ2-5	15	CAIRDPQGLQETQYF	TGTGCCATCAGGGACCCACAGGGCTTGCAAGAGACCCAGTACTTC
TRBV14	NA	few	TRBJ1-3	15	CASSQDWGIGNTIYF	TGTGCCAGCAGCCAAGATTGGGGGATTGGAAACACCATATATTTT
TRBV12-3/TRBV12-4	NA	many	TRBJ2-3	14	CASSLMDRKDTQYF	TGTGCCAGCAGTTTAATGGACAGAAAGGATACGCAGTATTTT
TRBV20-1	TRBD1	NA	TRBJ2-1	15	CSARNDRGDFNEQFF	TGCAGTGCTCGCAATGACAGGGGTGATTTCAATGAGCAGTTCTTC
TRBV6-5	NA	few	TRBJ2-2	12	CASSVRTGELFF	TGTGCCAGCAGTGTGAGGACCGGGGAGCTGTTTTTT
TRBV13	NA	many	TRBJ2-1	13	CASSLRGGNEQFF	TGTGCCAGCAGCCTAAGAGGTGGGAATGAGCAGTTCTTC
TRBV11-1	NA	NA	TRBJ2-5	16	CASSLGAALGQETQYF	TGTGCCAGCAGCTTAGGAGCGGCACTTGGCCAAGAGACCCAGTACTTC